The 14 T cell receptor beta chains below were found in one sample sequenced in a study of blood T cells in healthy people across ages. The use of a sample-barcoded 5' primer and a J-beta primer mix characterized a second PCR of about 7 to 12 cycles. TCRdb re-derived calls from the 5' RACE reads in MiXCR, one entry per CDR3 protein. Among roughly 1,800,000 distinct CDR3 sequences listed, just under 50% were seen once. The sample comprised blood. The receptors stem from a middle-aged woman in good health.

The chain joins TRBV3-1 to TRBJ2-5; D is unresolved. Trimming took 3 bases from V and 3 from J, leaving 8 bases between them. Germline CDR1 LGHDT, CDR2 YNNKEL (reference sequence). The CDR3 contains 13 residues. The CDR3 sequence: CASSHRAEETQYF. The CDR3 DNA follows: TGTGCCAGCAGCCATAGGGCGGAAGAGACCCAGTACTTC.

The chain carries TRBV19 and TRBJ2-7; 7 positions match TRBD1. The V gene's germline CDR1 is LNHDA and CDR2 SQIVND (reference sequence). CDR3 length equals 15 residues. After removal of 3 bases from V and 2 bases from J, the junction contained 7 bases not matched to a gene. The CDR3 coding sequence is TGTGCCAGTAGTATTTCGGGACAGATGACCTACGAGCAGTACTTC. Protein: CASSISGQMTYEQYF.

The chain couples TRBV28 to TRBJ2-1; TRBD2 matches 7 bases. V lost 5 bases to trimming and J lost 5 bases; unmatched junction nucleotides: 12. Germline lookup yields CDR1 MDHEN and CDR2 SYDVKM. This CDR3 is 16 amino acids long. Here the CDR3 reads CASSPAAAGSDNEQFF. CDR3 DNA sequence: TGTGCCAGCAGTCCAGCGGCAGCGGGGAGTGACAATGAGCAGTTCTTC. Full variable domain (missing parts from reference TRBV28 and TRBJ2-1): DVKVTQSSRYLVKRTGEKVFLECVQDMDHENMFWYRQDPGLGLRLIYFSYDVKMKEKGDIPEGYSVSREKKERFSLILESASTNQTSMYLCASSPAAAGSDNEQFFGPGTRLTVL.

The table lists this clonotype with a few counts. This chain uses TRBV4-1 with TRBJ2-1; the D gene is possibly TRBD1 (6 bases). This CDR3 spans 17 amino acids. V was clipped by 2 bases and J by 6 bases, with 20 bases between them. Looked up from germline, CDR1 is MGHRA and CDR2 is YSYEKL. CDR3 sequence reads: CASSQISTGSRGNEQFF. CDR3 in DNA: TGCGCCAGCAGCCAAATCTCCACGGGCTCCAGGGGCAATGAGCAGTTCTTC.

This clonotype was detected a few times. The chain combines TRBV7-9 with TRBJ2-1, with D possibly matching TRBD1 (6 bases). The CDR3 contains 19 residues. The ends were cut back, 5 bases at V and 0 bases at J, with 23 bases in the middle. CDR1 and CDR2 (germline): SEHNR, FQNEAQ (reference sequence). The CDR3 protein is CASSPHPRRGQSSYNEQFF. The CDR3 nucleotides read TGTGCCAGCAGCCCTCACCCCCGACGTGGACAGAGCTCCTACAATGAGCAGTTCTTC.

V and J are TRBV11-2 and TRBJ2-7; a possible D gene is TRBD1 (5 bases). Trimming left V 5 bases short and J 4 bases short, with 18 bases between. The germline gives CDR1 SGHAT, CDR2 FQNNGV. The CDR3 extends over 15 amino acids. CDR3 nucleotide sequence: TGTGCCAGCAGCGACACTACAGGCGCGAAGTACGAGCAGTACTTC. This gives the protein CASSDTTGAKYEQYF.

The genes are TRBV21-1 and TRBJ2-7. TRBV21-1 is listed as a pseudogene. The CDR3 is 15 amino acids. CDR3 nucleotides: TGTGCCAGCAGCAAATCTCTGCGTCAGCCTTACGAGCAGTACTTC. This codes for CASSKSLRQPYEQYF.

CDR3 nucleotides: TGTGCCAGCAGCTTAGGATGGGCTCGTACTAATGAAAAACTGTTTTTT. It yields the protein CASSLGWARTNEKLFF. The chain carries TRBV7-9 and TRBJ1-4, with D unclear. Germline CDR1 reads SEHNR; CDR2 reads FQNEAQ (reference sequence). Between the trimmed V and J ends, which lost 1 base and 2 bases, there was a span of 11 bases. The CDR3 totals 16 residues.

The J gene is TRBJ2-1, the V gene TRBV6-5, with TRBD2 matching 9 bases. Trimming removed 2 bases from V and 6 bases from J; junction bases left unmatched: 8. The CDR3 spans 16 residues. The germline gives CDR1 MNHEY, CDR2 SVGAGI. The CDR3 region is CASSYRLRGGRNEQFF. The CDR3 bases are TGTGCCAGCAGTTACCGGCTGCGGGGGGGCCGCAATGAGCAGTTCTTC.

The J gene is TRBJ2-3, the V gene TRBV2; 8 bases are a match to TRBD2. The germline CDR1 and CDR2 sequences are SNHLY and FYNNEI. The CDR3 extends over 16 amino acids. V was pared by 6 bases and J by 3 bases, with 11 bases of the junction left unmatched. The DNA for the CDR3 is TGTGCCAGCAGAGACGCGACTAGCGCGTTTACAGATACGCAGTATTTT. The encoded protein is CASRDATSAFTDTQYF.

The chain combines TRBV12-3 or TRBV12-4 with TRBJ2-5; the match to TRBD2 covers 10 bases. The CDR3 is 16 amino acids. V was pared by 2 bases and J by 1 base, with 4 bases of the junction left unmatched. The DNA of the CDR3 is TGTGCCAGCAGTTTACGGACTAGCGGTTTCCAAGAGACCCAGTACTTC. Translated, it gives CASSLRTSGFQETQYF.

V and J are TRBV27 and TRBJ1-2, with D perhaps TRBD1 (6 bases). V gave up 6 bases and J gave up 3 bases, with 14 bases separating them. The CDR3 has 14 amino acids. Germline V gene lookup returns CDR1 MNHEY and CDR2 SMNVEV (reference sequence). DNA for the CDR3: TGTGCCAGCAGCCCGAAGGCAGGGGACTATGGCTACACCTTC. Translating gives CASSPKAGDYGYTF.

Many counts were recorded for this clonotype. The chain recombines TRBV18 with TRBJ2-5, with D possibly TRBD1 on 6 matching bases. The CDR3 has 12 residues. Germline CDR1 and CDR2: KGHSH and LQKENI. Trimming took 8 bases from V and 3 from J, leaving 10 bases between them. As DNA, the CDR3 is TGTGCCAGCAGTCCAGGGGAAGAGACCCAGTACTTC. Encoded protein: CASSPGEETQYF.

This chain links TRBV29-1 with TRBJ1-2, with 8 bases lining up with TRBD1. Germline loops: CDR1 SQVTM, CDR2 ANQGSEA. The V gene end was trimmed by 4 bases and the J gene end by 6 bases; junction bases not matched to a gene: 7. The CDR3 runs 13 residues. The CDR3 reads CSVGEGTGNGYTF. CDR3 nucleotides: TGCAGCGTTGGGGAGGGGACAGGCAATGGCTACACCTTC.